Listed below are T cell receptor beta chains from one sample, sequenced in a study of blood T cell repertoires in COVID-19. Assay: immunoSEQ multiplex PCR; the TCRdb copy retains only in-frame clones and omits some. This sample has 360,000 or so clones, with about 90% found just once. Specimen: peripheral blood. These receptors were collected from a man between 18 and 35 years old with active or convalescent COVID-19. CDR3s include the opening cysteine and the closing phenylalanine or tryptophan. Rows give clone size only sometimes, using once, few, many, or a class for an expanded clone.

J gene	clone size	V gene	CDR3 protein
TRBJ2-1	NA	TRBV7-8	CASSLQVNNEQFF
TRBJ2-2	NA	TRBV21-1	CASSTQHTTGELFF
TRBJ1-2	NA	TRBV19	CASTKTYEQGNYGYTF
TRBJ1-2	NA	TRBV24-1	CATSTTVLNYGYTF
TRBJ2-7	NA	TRBV5-1	CASSLQGDEQYF
TRBJ1-5	NA	TRBV29-1	CSVAGTGEQPQHF
TRBJ1-4	NA	TRBV19	CASRLGTRGASEKLFF
TRBJ2-7	NA	TRBV19	CASTRSLGDYEQYF
TRBJ2-7	NA	TRBV24-1	CATSDAGIYEQYF
TRBJ2-2	once	TRBV7-2	CASTGTGELFF
TRBJ1-5	NA	TRBV6-5	CASSPGQGLNQPQHF
TRBJ1-5	NA	TRBV6-5	CASSKNTNSNQPQHF
TRBJ1-1	NA	TRBV7-2	CASSSQGDTEAFF
TRBJ2-7	NA	TRBV7-9	CASSFGGSRREQYF
TRBJ2-3	NA	TRBV25-1	CASSEGRGQRTDTQYF
TRBJ2-1	NA	TRBV27	CASSLGPEGVGYNEQFF
TRBJ1-5	few	TRBV6-5	CASSFRWGLGDQPQHF
TRBJ1-3	NA	TRBV11-2	CASSLDDRSSGNTIYF
TRBJ1-4	NA	TRBV9	CASSATGTLWSF
TRBJ1-1	NA	TRBV18	CASSAGQPGTEAFF